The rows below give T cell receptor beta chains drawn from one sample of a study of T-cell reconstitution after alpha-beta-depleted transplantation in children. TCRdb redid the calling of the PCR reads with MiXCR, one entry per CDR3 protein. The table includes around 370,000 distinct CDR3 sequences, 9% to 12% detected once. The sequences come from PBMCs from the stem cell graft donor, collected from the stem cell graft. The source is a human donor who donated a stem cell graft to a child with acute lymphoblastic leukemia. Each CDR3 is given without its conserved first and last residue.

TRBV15 ATSRETGEETQY
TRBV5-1 ASSLDSGPSYEQY
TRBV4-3 ASSQEVSTNTIY
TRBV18 ASSPRENSPLH
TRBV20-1 SARDVGRETQY
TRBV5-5 ASSALRTSAADTQY
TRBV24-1 ATSDRRGNYGYT
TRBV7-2 ASSSTWVFSGNTIY
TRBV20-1 SARGQNYEQY
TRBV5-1 ASSFSLQANYGYT
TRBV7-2 ASSWGFGGRTREQY
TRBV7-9 ASSPTLAARRVDTQY
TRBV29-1 SVDAGGPGEQY
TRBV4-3 ASSQDPGVSGANVLT
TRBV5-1 ASSLEAGRSGANVLT
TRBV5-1 ASSYAGIATNEKLF
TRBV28 ASSTRTSGRAYGSPQY
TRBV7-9 ASLSLETGTQY
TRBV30 AQGLESSYNEQF
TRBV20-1 STGRDTFLNSPLH
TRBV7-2 ASSLEGGRNTEAF
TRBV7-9 ASSGRRDYEQF
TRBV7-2 ASSLVGGNEQY
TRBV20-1 SASVYTDTQY
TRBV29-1 SVELREGAYNEQF
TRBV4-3 ASARGGYNEQF
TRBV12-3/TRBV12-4 ASSRTTDNQPQH
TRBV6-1 ASRPGTGAPYEQY
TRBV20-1 SAKGGRQETQY
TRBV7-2 ASSRGGSGANVLT
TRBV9 ASSAPENTGELF
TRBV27 ASSSLAGGRANEQF
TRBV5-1 ASRTSGEGANVLT
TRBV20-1 SARNLYEQY
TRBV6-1 ASSPRGARDEKLF
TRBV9 ASSVSGIGSNEQF
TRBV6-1 ASRQGKVQPQH
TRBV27 ASSLSGPYTGELF
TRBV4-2 ASSQDRHNEQF
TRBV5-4 ASSLEGRADGYT
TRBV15 ATSAGDYYEQY
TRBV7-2 ASSNSGWGAYEQY
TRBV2 ASSESGIDEQF
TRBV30 AWMGEPRAATTNEKLF
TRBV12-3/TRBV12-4 ASIRAGGTEAF
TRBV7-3 ASSLTGQGRAF
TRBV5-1 ASSHSQGLKYEQY
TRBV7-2 ASSARGTGEQF
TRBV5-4 ASSPRTGHGELF
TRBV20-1 SARDPSGVEAEQF
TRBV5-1 ASSLARGNYGYT
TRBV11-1 ASSMITGNRDRTYNEQF